The present entry profiles one T cell receptor beta chain with its context. Its specificity is not known. Since the CDR3 does not end with the conserved phenylalanine or tryptophan, this likely comes from a read error. The limits of the CDR3 on the DNA are not certain, so only TCRdb's listed CDR3 is given. Those patients picked for sequencing had displayed CD8+CD57+ cell expansion on flow cytometry. With no exception, the patients had severe acquired aplastic anemia. TCR beta VDJ and CDR3 profiles were obtained from a genomic DNA template. One entry per CDR3 protein results from TCRdb running MiXCR on the reads. The sample has 80,000 or so distinct CDR3 sequences; about 70% are singletons. Germline V gene sequence: CDR1 SEHNR, CDR2 FQNEAQ (reference sequence). The CDR3 has 8 residues if both end residues are counted. The sample is drawn from a study of CD8+CD57+ T cells in acquired aplastic anemia. General study results and limits: It was found that more than 25 CD8+ CDR3 sequences were shared between patients and controls.

Sequencing was done on a sample of sorted CD4+, CD8+, or CD8+CD57+ T cells (not recorded which) from PBMCs. V gene TRBV7-9 combines with J gene TRBJ2-3; the table's D call, TRBD2, has no DNA check behind it. The receptor's source is a human donor with aplastic anemia. The CDR3 region is CASSPTSY.